One and the same sample provided the 16 T cell receptor beta chains below, sequenced in a study of cytomegalovirus exposure and HLA in healthy donors (dated by TCRdb to about 2017). Libraries were constructed by the immunoSEQ multiplex PCR assay. For the multiplex PCR, a mixture combining 60 forward primers for TCR Vbeta segments and 13 reverse primers for TCR Jbeta segments was used. This is the immuneACCESS table as TCRdb keeps it, with only in-frame sequences that have V and J called. A part of the clones is gone; compared with another copy, unresolved V genes explain less than half, and the rest is unexplained. The sample includes some 170,000 clones, with around 69% observed a single time. The ten most abundant clones make up under 1.5% of the sample. Material for sequencing was PBMCs. Receptor source: a man aged 60 to 69 in good health and CMV-seronegative.

The rearrangement joins TRBV6-1 to TRBJ2-5; TRBD2 matches 9 bases. Germline V gene lookup returns CDR1 MNHNS and CDR2 SASEGT. The trim removed 10 bases at V and 2 bases at J, leaving 5 bases unmatched. The CDR3 is made up of 13 amino acids. DNA for the CDR3: TGTGCCACGCGGCGGGGGGGTCAAGAGACCCAGTACTTC. Translating it yields CATRRGGQETQYF.

This sequence joins TRBV14 and TRBJ2-5; 10 bases align to TRBD2. Losses at the gene ends were 1 base for V and 0 bases for J; bases not matched to a gene: 5. CDR3 size: 17 residues. Germline CDR1 and CDR2: SGHDN and FVKESK. CDR3 in DNA: TGTGCCAGCAGCCAAGGCCAACTAGCGGGGCACCAAGAGACCCAGTACTTC. Its protein is CASSQGQLAGHQETQYF.

The chain has TRBV9 and TRBJ2-1; 9 bases align to TRBD2. This CDR3 has 16 residues. V lost 0 bases and J lost 4; bases outside the gene matches: 5. The germline V gene encodes CDR1 SGDLS and CDR2 YYNGEE. Here the CDR3 reads CASSVDMAGGYNEQFF. The CDR3 coding sequence is TGTGCCAGCAGCGTAGATATGGCGGGGGGGTACAATGAGCAGTTCTTC.

The CDR3 loop is CASSEGLPNLPQHF. The CDR3 bases are TGTGCCAGCAGTGAGGGACTTCCGAATTTGCCCCAGCATTTT. The rearrangement uses TRBV6-1 and TRBJ1-5, with D perhaps matching TRBD1 (5 bases). The CDR3 is 14 amino acids. Germline CDR1 reads MNHNS; CDR2 reads SASEGT. The V gene lost 3 bases and the J gene lost 9 bases, with 15 bases spanning the gap.

The J gene is TRBJ1-1, the V gene TRBV2; perhaps TRBD1 as D (6 bases). With 9 bases removed from V and 1 base from J, the gap between germline ends came to 12 bases. The CDR3 extends over 13 amino acids. CDR1 and CDR2 from the germline V gene are SNHLY and FYNNEI. CDR3 sequence: CARMGQPNTEAFF. In DNA, the CDR3 is TGTGCCAGGATGGGACAACCGAACACTGAAGCTTTCTTT.

This clone occurred once. This rearrangement joins TRBV7-7 to TRBJ2-3, with 7 nucleotides matching TRBD2. From germline, CDR1 is SSHAT and CDR2 FNYEAQ (reference sequence). The CDR3 runs 15 residues. The trim removed 2 bases at V and 0 bases at J, leaving 2 bases unmatched. The DNA for the CDR3 is TGTGCCAGCAGCTTAACCGGGGGGAGCACAGATACGCAGTATTTT. Translating it yields CASSLTGGSTDTQYF.

The table lists this clone with a count of one. The conserved phenylalanine or tryptophan normally closing the CDR3 is absent here, so this likely arose from a read error. This chain links TRBV28 with TRBJ1-6; tentatively, D is TRBD1 (6 bases). This CDR3 spans 12 amino acids. Germline CDR1 and CDR2: MDHEN and SYDVKM. Trimming left V 10 bases short and J 13 bases short, with 17 bases between. The DNA of the CDR3 is TGTGCCACCCAGACAGGCCGCCTCCCCCTCCACCTT. Translated: CATQTGRLPLHL.

This clone showed up just a few times. The J gene is TRBJ1-3, the V gene TRBV10-1; D remains ambiguous. With 1 base removed from V and 0 bases from J, the gap between germline ends came to 10 bases. CDR1 WNHNN and CDR2 SYGVQD come from the germline V gene (reference sequence). The CDR3 is made up of 16 amino acids. The CDR3 protein is CASSEYAGNSGNTIYF. The CDR3 DNA reads TGCGCCAGCAGTGAGTATGCAGGAAACTCTGGAAACACCATATATTTT.

The chain carries TRBV29-1 and TRBJ2-7; TRBD2 aligns across 8 bases. V gave up 4 bases and J gave up 4 bases; unmatched junction bases: 6. Germline V CDR1 and CDR2: SQVTM, ANQGSEA. The CDR3 spans 13 residues. This CDR3 is CSVAAGVRYEQYF. The DNA for the CDR3 is TGCAGCGTTGCAGCGGGGGTTCGGTACGAGCAGTACTTC.

J is TRBJ2-1 and V is TRBV19; TRBD2 is a possible D gene (7 bases). CDR3 length: 15 amino acids. V was trimmed by 5 bases and J by 7 bases, leaving 18 bases between them. Germline CDR1 and CDR2: LNHDA and SQIVND (reference sequence). This CDR3 reads CASSPVEGGYNEQFF. The CDR3 DNA sequence: TGTGCCAGTAGTCCCGTGGAGGGGGGGTATAATGAGCAGTTCTTC.

The chain combines TRBV7-2 with TRBJ2-3, with 12 nucleotides matching TRBD2. The CDR3 has 12 amino acids. The ends lost 4 bases at V and 15 bases at J; junction bases unmatched: 5. Germline CDR1 SGHTA, CDR2 FQGNSA. CDR3 in DNA: TGTGCCAGCAGCTCTAGCGGGGGGGCCTATTATTTT. Its protein is CASSSSGGAYYF.

J is TRBJ2-1 and V is TRBV4-3; 9 bases fit TRBD2. V was clipped by 4 bases and J by 7 bases; unmatched bases: 14. Germline V lookup: CDR1 LGHNA, CDR2 YSLEER. The CDR3 is 17 residues long. CDR3 in DNA: TGCGCCAGCAGCCCTAGCCCCGGGACTAGCCTCCCTAATGAGCAGTTCTTC. Its translation: CASSPSPGTSLPNEQFF.

This chain uses TRBV27 with TRBJ1-6; D is ambiguous. Trimming left V 3 bases short and J 3 bases short, with 9 bases between. The CDR3 consists of 15 residues. The germline gives CDR1 MNHEY, CDR2 SMNVEV (reference sequence). CDR3 residues: CASSLRGDYNSPLHF. The CDR3 DNA follows: TGTGCCAGCAGTTTGCGGGGAGACTATAATTCACCCCTCCACTTT.

V is TRBV6-1 and J is TRBJ2-6; 8 bases are shared with TRBD1. J was trimmed by 4 bases and V by 1 base; bases with no gene match: 9. The CDR3 extends over 18 amino acids. Germline CDR1 reads MNHNS; CDR2 reads SASEGT. The CDR3 DNA sequence: TGTGCCAGCAGTGAAGTAATAGGACAGGGCAGGGGGGCCAACGTCCTGACTTTC. It codes for CASSEVIGQGRGANVLTF.

This clone occurred once. The rearrangement uses TRBV2 and TRBJ1-1; 11 nucleotides agree with TRBD1. Trimming took 6 bases from V and 4 from J; bases not matched to a gene: 7. CDR3 length equals 15 residues. Germline lookup yields CDR1 SNHLY and CDR2 FYNNEI. The CDR3 sequence: CASRDPGQGGTEAFF. As DNA, the CDR3 is TGTGCCAGCAGGGATCCGGGACAGGGGGGCACTGAAGCTTTCTTT.

V is TRBV27 and J is TRBJ1-6; D is possibly TRBD1 (5 bases). CDR1 and CDR2 from the germline V gene are MNHEY and SMNVEV (reference sequence). The CDR3 spans 13 residues. V lost 10 bases and J lost 12, with 19 bases in between. The CDR3 spells CATQLNPGQPLHF. CDR3 in DNA: TGTGCCACCCAATTAAACCCCGGACAACCCCTCCACTTT.